A selection of T cell receptor beta chains follows, all from one sample in a study of shared clonotypes between healthy human individuals. Assay used: immunoSEQ multiplex PCR; TCRdb lists only in-frame clones, some missing. This sample has some 1,900,000 clones; about 95% occur once, and the top ten carry roughly 1%. What was sequenced was naive CD8+ T cells sorted from blood. These receptors came from a man aged 18 to 29 in good health. The conserved cysteine and the conserved F or W are not part of the CDR3 here. The order of the fields is J gene, CDR3 length, V gene, D gene, CDR3 protein. D genes are given only for firm matches.

TRBJ2-7 | 12 | TRBV5-6 | NA | ASSLQGHYYEQY
TRBJ2-1 | 11 | TRBV28 | NA | ASSLSSYNEQF
TRBJ2-3 | 13 | TRBV5-4 | NA | ASSLTGTDTDTQY
TRBJ1-5 | 11 | TRBV4-1 | NA | ASSNHRDQPQH
TRBJ2-2 | 11 | TRBV4-3 | NA | ASSPSGTGELF
TRBJ2-2 | 12 | TRBV9 | NA | ASSAKTLSGELF
TRBJ2-7 | 12 | TRBV13 | TRBD2 | ASSLRGRAEEQY
TRBJ2-7 | 11 | TRBV7-9 | TRBD1 | ASTPGGSYEQY
TRBJ1-1 | 12 | TRBV2 | NA | ASTGTDTNTEAF
TRBJ1-5 | 11 | TRBV5-1 | NA | ASSLGSNQPQH
TRBJ2-3 | 15 | TRBV6-4 | TRBD1 | ASSVSQTGIPTDTQY
TRBJ1-2 | 11 | TRBV6-5 | TRBD1 | ASSPTGGGGYT
TRBJ1-4 | 12 | TRBV30 | NA | AWSRDSASEKLF
TRBJ2-2 | 16 | TRBV4-3 | TRBD2 | ASSQEEGLAGFPGELF
TRBJ2-7 | 11 | TRBV2 | NA | ASSEVRVYEQY
TRBJ2-2 | 14 | TRBV27 | NA | ASSLLEPTDTGELF
TRBJ2-3 | 13 | TRBV27 | TRBD2 | ASNRLAASTDTQY
TRBJ2-2 | 9 | TRBV30 | NA | AWSLVGELF
TRBJ2-1 | 17 | TRBV4-1 | TRBD2 | ASSQDSGASGAPYNEQF
TRBJ2-5 | 14 | TRBV5-1 | NA | ASKQDPTLTQETQY
TRBJ2-7 | 13 | TRBV7-9 | TRBD1 | ASSPGQYRLYEQY
TRBJ2-7 | 13 | TRBV11-2 | NA | ASSLGPSISYEQY
TRBJ2-3 | 12 | TRBV7-8 | TRBD2 | ASSRVGGTDTQY
TRBJ2-1 | 14 | TRBV6-6 | TRBD2 | ASSYGASGGFDEQF
TRBJ2-7 | 11 | TRBV28 | NA | ASTLTGYYEQY
TRBJ2-7 | 12 | TRBV13 | NA | ASSPGRSSYEQY
TRBJ2-1 | 13 | TRBV6-5 | TRBD2 | ASSTSGRGDNEQF
TRBJ2-3 | 12 | TRBV28 | NA | ASSSQGWTDTQY
TRBJ2-7 | 10 | TRBV28 | TRBD2 | TTGGDNYEQY
TRBJ2-7 | 13 | TRBV27 | NA | ASSLSAGPGYEQY
TRBJ2-1 | 11 | TRBV28 | TRBD1 | ASSFQGANEQF
TRBJ2-7 | 12 | TRBV9 | NA | ASSAHGTSYEQY
TRBJ2-5 | 11 | TRBV6-4 | NA | ASNGSHRETQY
TRBJ1-1 | 11 | TRBV7-9 | NA | ASSLTGNTEAF
TRBJ2-3 | 12 | TRBV6-5 | TRBD2 | ASSLTSGTDTQY
TRBJ1-2 | 9 | TRBV6-1 | NA | ASTQGGGYT
TRBJ1-2 | 11 | TRBV19 | NA | ASSTQGFYGYT
TRBJ1-1 | 11 | TRBV27 | NA | ASRISPNTEAF
TRBJ2-7 | 13 | TRBV11-2 | NA | ASSLEGASSYEQY
TRBJ1-2 | 13 | TRBV27 | NA | ASSLKAFRGYGYT
TRBJ2-1 | 13 | TRBV7-9 | TRBD2 | ASSPTSGEHNEQF
TRBJ2-7 | 12 | TRBV6-5 | TRBD1 | ASSTPDRVREQY
TRBJ2-7 | 14 | TRBV27 | TRBD1 | ASSLGTGTASYEQY
TRBJ2-1 | 12 | TRBV7-9 | NA | ASSLGDSRDEQF
TRBJ2-4 | 12 | TRBV4-1 | NA | ASSQDTRPNFQY
TRBJ2-3 | 14 | TRBV13 | NA | ASSSPERSSSDTQY
TRBJ2-2 | 8 | TRBV29-1 | NA | SAQAGELF
TRBJ1-1 | 11 | TRBV2 | TRBD1 | ANKTGVNAEAF
TRBJ2-7 | 15 | TRBV4-3 | TRBD2 | ASSQDVFGLADYEQY
TRBJ2-7 | 13 | TRBV9 | NA | ASSVGLPSSYEQY
NA | 12 | TRBV30 | NA | AWTPVGLYYEQY
TRBJ2-1 | 11 | TRBV2 | NA | ASSGVGYNEQF
TRBJ2-7 | 10 | TRBV11-2 | NA | ASSGIRDEQY
TRBJ2-7 | 10 | TRBV30 | NA | ACTGGSYEQY
TRBJ2-2 | 14 | TRBV13 | TRBD2 | ASSPGTSVGTGELF